The clone carrying this T cell receptor (beta chain) turned up a few times. Its antigen is unidentified. Cultured CD4+ T cell DNA was sequenced using the Oncomine TCR Beta short-read assay. From the PCR reads, TCRdb called clonotypes with MiXCR, one entry per CDR3 protein. The sample holds about 5,000 distinct CDR3 sequences, approximately 52% seen once. Sample treatment: approximately 10-day PBMC culture with coronavirus spike peptide pools or control peptides (ViraFEST assay). The authors cultured around 2.1 million PBMCs per well with 10 IU/ml IL-2 and approximately 10 ug/ml peptide pools. The entry originates in a study of vaccination and CD4 T cells after COVID-19. The CDR3 is 14 residues long. V was trimmed by 1 base and J by 1 base, leaving 7 bases between them. The germline V gene encodes CDR1 SGHTA and CDR2 FQGNSA.

This clonotype was sampled from a human donor who had recovered from COVID-19. Sequenced: CD4+ T cells from blood, cultured in vitro. This chain links TRBV7-2 with TRBJ1-2; D uncertain. CDR3 region: CASSLDTGNYGYTF. CDR3 coding DNA: TGTGCCAGCAGCTTAGACACGGGTAACTATGGCTACACCTTC.